This T cell receptor (beta chain) was captured in a study of T cells after yellow fever vaccination. The V segment lost 1 base and the J segment 3 bases; nucleotides outside the gene matches: 0. The CDR3 is 13 amino acids. Germline CDR1 and CDR2: SEHNR and FQNEAQ (reference sequence). Study-wide points: Highly abundant clonotypes carried over from the bulk population could end up in FACS-sorted repertoires as contaminants.

Via MiXCR, TCRdb re-called the 5' RACE reads, giving one row per CDR3 protein. Of 300,000 to 400,000 distinct CDR3 sequences in the sample, approximately 12% were seen once. This clonotype was detected ten times or more. No antigen is known for it. The sample consisted of CD4+ T cells sorted from PBMCs, taken 15 days after the yellow fever booster vaccination. J is TRBJ2-7 and V is TRBV7-9; 7 bases agree with TRBD1. This clonotype was sampled from a man between 18 and 35 years old who received the YFV17D yellow fever vaccine. CDR3 in DNA: TGTGCCAGCAGCTTAGGGACAGGCTACGAGCAGTACTTC. The encoded protein is CASSLGTGYEQYF.